The following is a TCR beta chain sequence with its context. Its antigen remains unknown. CD8 T cells were positively selected from what remained after CD4 positive selection. Losses at the gene ends were 5 bases for V and 5 bases for J; bases not matched to a gene: 13. Per the germline V gene, CDR1 is MNHNY and CDR2 is SVGAGI (reference sequence). This CDR3 region has 16 residues. The entry originates in a study of naive and memory T cell subsets. An equimolar mix of two oligonucleotides served as the beta constant-region primer for TRBC1 and TRBC2. TCRdb itself ran the UMI-ligation and nested PCR reads through MiXCR, one entry per CDR3 protein. The table lists some 87,000 distinct CDR3 sequences, roughly 7% of them singletons. The study, taken as a whole, reports: No ground truth validated the naive and memory repertoire findings. A clonotype means one alpha or beta sequence, not an alpha/beta pair.

The sequenced sample consisted of central memory CD4+ T cells from blood. The chain has TRBV6-6 and TRBJ2-7; 9 bases fit TRBD1. The clonotype comes from a human donor in good health. The CDR3 is CASSKGQGPGVHEQYF. As DNA, the CDR3 is TGTGCCAGCAGTAAAGGACAGGGGCCGGGAGTCCACGAGCAGTACTTC.